These 15 T cell receptor beta chains came from one sample sequenced in a study of PD-L1 blockade in urothelial cancer. Noted time point: peripheral blood 6 weeks after treatment start. Clones were sequenced by immunoSEQ multiplex PCR, and TCRdb holds only the in-frame ones, with some missing. The sample gives about 36,000 clones, about four fifths of which show up once; under 12% is in the top ten. The sample here was PBMCs, taken around atezolizumab (anti-PD-L1) treatment. The origin of the receptors is a man aged 35-49 years with urothelial cancer.

The CDR3 region is CASSSGTPGKPQHF. The CDR3 nucleotides are TGTGCCAGCAGCTCCGGGACTCCAGGGAAGCCCCAGCATTTT. The chain employs TRBV7-8 and TRBJ1-5; D is possibly TRBD1 (5 bases). The ends were cut back, 4 bases at V and 8 bases at J, with 15 bases in the middle. CDR3 size: 14 residues. CDR1 and CDR2 from the germline V gene are SGHVS and FQNEAQ.

The CDR3 DNA reads TGTGCCAGCAGCATCGGGGGGAGGGAGCAGTACTTC. Protein: CASSIGGREQYF. The V gene is TRBV7-2, the J gene TRBJ2-7; 7 nucleotides align to TRBD2. Per the germline V gene, CDR1 is SGHTA and CDR2 is FQGNSA. The CDR3 is 12 residues long. Trimming cost V 5 bases and J 7 bases; bases outside gene matches: 5.

The rearrangement joins TRBV4-1 to TRBJ2-1, with TRBD1 matching over 9 bases. Germline CDR1 reads MGHRA; CDR2 reads YSYEKL. J lost 4 bases, V lost 2 bases, and 12 bases had no gene match. The CDR3 contains 18 residues. In DNA, the CDR3 is TGCGCCAGCAGCCAAACTGACTTTATCGGGACAGGGTACAATGAGCAGTTCTTC. Its protein product is CASSQTDFIGTGYNEQFF.

The chain uses TRBV29-1 and TRBJ1-2; 8 bases line up with TRBD1. V was clipped by 4 bases and J by 4 bases; unmatched bases: 2. The CDR3 loop spans 12 amino acids. Germline lookup yields CDR1 SQVTM and CDR2 ANQGSEA. This CDR3 is CSVAQGAYGYTF. The CDR3 DNA sequence: TGCAGCGTTGCTCAGGGGGCCTATGGCTACACCTTC.

The chain recombines TRBV30 with TRBJ2-1; D perhaps matches TRBD2 (5 bases). This CDR3 has 14 residues. CDR1 is GTSNPN, CDR2 SVGIG, per germline (reference sequence). Trimming took 3 bases from V and 9 from J, leaving 18 bases between them. CDR3 protein: CAWRGSHLVGEQFF. CDR3 sequence (DNA): TGTGCCTGGAGGGGGAGCCATCTGGTGGGTGAGCAGTTCTTC.

The genes are TRBV9 and TRBJ2-5, with unresolved D. There are 13 residues in the CDR3. V lost 4 bases and J lost 3, with 10 bases in between. Germline CDR1 SGDLS, CDR2 YYNGEE. This chain's CDR3 is CASSRALEETQYF. The CDR3 nucleotides read TGTGCCAGCAGCCGCGCGTTGGAAGAGACCCAGTACTTC.

V and J are TRBV9 and TRBJ1-1; D is unclear. Between the trimmed V and J ends, which lost 3 bases and 6 bases, there was a span of 15 bases. Germline V gene sequence: CDR1 SGDLS, CDR2 YYNGEE. The CDR3 has 14 residues. The CDR3 sequence: CASSARREGAEAFF. Here the CDR3 DNA reads TGTGCCAGCAGCGCCCGCCGGGAGGGAGCTGAAGCTTTCTTT. Complete variable domain (other parts from reference TRBV9 and TRBJ1-1): DSGVTQTPKHLITATGQRVTLRCSPRSGDLSVYWYQQSLDQGLQFLIQYYNGEERAKGNILERFSAQQFPDLHSELNLSSLELGDSALYFCASSARREGAEAFFGQGTRLTVV.

The CDR3 bases are TGTGCCAGCAGCTCGACGACCCAGGGTAGCGGGATCTACAATGAGCAGTTCTTC. Protein sequence: CASSSTTQGSGIYNEQFF. The genes are TRBV5-4 and TRBJ2-1, with TRBD2 identical over 8 bases. J lost 3 bases, V lost 3 bases, and 14 bases had no gene match. Per the germline V gene, CDR1 is SGHNT and CDR2 is YYREEE (reference sequence). The CDR3 is 18 residues long.

This clone came up once. The CDR3 sequence: CASSVGSRAFF. The CDR3 region has the DNA TGTGCCAGCAGCGTAGGGTCTCGGGCTTTCTTT. This chain joins TRBV9 and TRBJ1-1; D is unclear. Trimming left V 0 bases short and J 11 bases short, with 8 bases between. The CDR3 runs to 11 residues. Germline V lookup: CDR1 SGDLS, CDR2 YYNGEE. The full variable domain, rest sourced from reference TRBV9 and TRBJ1-1, is DSGVTQTPKHLITATGQRVTLRCSPRSGDLSVYWYQQSLDQGLQFLIQYYNGEERAKGNILERFSAQQFPDLHSELNLSSLELGDSALYFCASSVGSRAFFGQGTRLTVV.

This clone was seen only a few times. CDR3 DNA: TGTGCCAGCAGCGTAAACATCTTGAACACTGAAGCTTTCTTT. Protein: CASSVNILNTEAFF. The chain uses TRBV9 and TRBJ1-1; no definite D call. Trimming took 1 base from V and 0 from J, leaving 7 bases between them. The CDR3 is 14 residues long. Germline CDR1 is SGDLS and CDR2 is YYNGEE.

The J gene is TRBJ1-1, the V gene TRBV7-3; the match to TRBD1 covers 8 bases. Germline trimming cut 5 bases from V and 5 bases from J; bases unmatched to any gene: 7. The CDR3 has 14 residues. The germline CDR1 and CDR2 sequences are SGHTA and FQGTGA. The CDR3 region has the DNA TGTGCCAGCAGCCTCCACGGACAGGGAACTGAAGCTTTCTTT. Its translation is CASSLHGQGTEAFF.

The rearrangement joins TRBV19 to TRBJ1-1; perhaps TRBD1 as D (5 bases). From germline, CDR1 is LNHDA and CDR2 SQIVND (reference sequence). V was trimmed by 4 bases and J by 3 bases, leaving 12 bases between them. CDR3 length equals 14 residues. As DNA, the CDR3 is TGTGCCAGTAGTACCCCAGGGATGGACACTGAAGCTTTCTTT. Encoded protein: CASSTPGMDTEAFF.

The V call is TRBV5-6, the J call TRBJ2-3; no clear D gene. V lost 4 bases to trimming and J lost 5 bases, with 11 bases between them. This CDR3 is built from 13 residues. Germline CDR1 is SGHDT and CDR2 is YYEEEE. The CDR3 loop reads CASSPRPEDTQYF. The CDR3 region has the DNA TGTGCCAGCAGCCCCAGGCCGGAAGATACGCAGTATTTT.

The rearrangement joins TRBV9 to TRBJ2-7, with D perhaps TRBD2 (5 bases). V lost 3 bases and J 1 base, leaving 8 bases between the germline ends. The CDR3 loop spans 13 amino acids. The germline V gene has CDR1 SGDLS and CDR2 YYNGEE. The CDR3 here is CASSARGSYEQYF. The CDR3 DNA reads TGTGCCAGCAGCGCCCGGGGATCCTACGAGCAGTACTTC.

The chain employs TRBV9 and TRBJ2-7; D is ambiguous. Germline V gene lookup returns CDR1 SGDLS and CDR2 YYNGEE. The CDR3 runs to 15 residues. V gave up 0 bases and J gave up 5 bases, with 15 bases separating them. The CDR3 loop is CASSVGADPVHEQYF. For the CDR3, the DNA is TGTGCCAGCAGCGTAGGGGCCGATCCCGTCCACGAGCAGTACTTC.